These 4 T cell receptor beta chains came from one sample sequenced in a study of CD8+CD57+ T cells in acquired aplastic anemia. For CDR3 and TCR beta VDJ profiling, genomic DNA was the template used. TCRdb reprocessed the reads via MiXCR and lists one record per CDR3 protein. Among 250,000 to 300,000 distinct CDR3 sequences listed, around 60% were seen once. What was sequenced was sorted CD4+, CD8+, or CD8+CD57+ T cells (not recorded which) from PBMCs. The source of these receptors is a human donor with severe aplastic anemia or a healthy control (not recorded which).

This chain joins TRBV20-1 and TRBJ2-7; D possibly corresponds to TRBD2 (5 bases). The CDR3 extends over 13 amino acids. In germline, CDR1 is DFQATT, CDR2 SNEGSKA (reference sequence). Trimming stripped 1 base from V and 1 base from J, with 8 bases between. CDR3 in amino acids: CSARAGTSYEQYF. The CDR3 region has the DNA TGCAGTGCTAGAGCGGGAACTTCCTACGAGCAGTACTTC.

This clonotype was seen only a few times. CDR3 sequence reads: CASGHNPGQHYSNQPQHF. In nucleotides, the CDR3 is TGTGCCAGCGGACACAATCCGGGACAGCACTACAGCAATCAGCCCCAGCATTTT. This sequence joins TRBV6-2 or TRBV6-3 and TRBJ1-5, with 7 bases lining up with TRBD1. Germline V lookup: CDR1 MNHEY, CDR2 SVGEGT. Trimming removed 8 bases from V and 1 base from J; junction bases left unmatched: 17. The CDR3 sequence is 18 residues long.

This sequence joins TRBV7-3 and TRBJ2-7; D perhaps matches TRBD2 (5 bases). The germline CDR1 and CDR2 sequences are SGHTA and FQGTGA. This CDR3 region has 11 residues. V shed 5 bases and J shed 10 bases, with 12 bases lying between them. CDR3 sequence reads: CASSDGRVQYF. CDR3 coding DNA: TGTGCCAGCAGCGACGGGCGGGTCCAGTACTTC. The complete variable domain, with remaining parts taken from reference TRBV7-3 and TRBJ2-7, reads GAGVSQTPSNKVTEKGKYVELRCDPISGHTALYWYRQSLGQGPEFLIYFQGTGAADDSGLPNDRFFAVRPEGSVSTLKIQRTERGDSAVYLCASSDGRVQYFGPGTRLTVT.

In this sample, this clonotype turned up a few times. V usage is TRBV15 and J usage is TRBJ1-6, with D perhaps TRBD1 (5 bases). The germline V and J ends were trimmed by 0 bases and 10 bases, with 10 bases remaining between them. This CDR3 has 14 residues. Germline V gives CDR1 LNHNV, CDR2 YYDKDF (reference sequence). CDR3 sequence (DNA): TGTGCCACCAGCAGAGACCGGGGGGGATCACCCCTCCACTTT. This codes for CATSRDRGGSPLHF.